Below, 31 T cell receptor beta chains from the same sample are listed, as sequenced in a study of technical replicates of blood from four donors (TCRdb year 2017). The library was produced with the immunoSEQ multiplex PCR assay. This is the immuneACCESS table as TCRdb keeps it, with only in-frame sequences that have V and J called. A part of the clones is gone; compared with another copy, unresolved V genes explain less than half, and the rest is unexplained. Within this sample are tens of thousands of clones, with approximately 94% of them counted one time only. The ten top clones hold about 0.36% of the sample. Sequencing was performed on T cells isolated from PBMCs. Receptor source: a human donor in good health.

The chain recombines TRBV29-1 with TRBJ2-7, with 10 nucleotides matching TRBD2. With V trimmed by 5 bases and J by 2 bases, 6 bases remained unmatched. Germline assignment: CDR1 SQVTM and CDR2 ANQGSEA. This CDR3 spans 14 amino acids. This CDR3 reads CSVQAGGKTYEQYF. Written as DNA, the CDR3 is TGCAGCGTTCAAGCGGGAGGGAAAACCTACGAGCAGTACTTC.

V usage is TRBV14 and J usage is TRBJ1-1; no firm D call. This CDR3 is 13 amino acids long. Germline loops: CDR1 SGHDN, CDR2 FVKESK. V gave up 1 base and J gave up 7 bases, with 10 bases separating them. DNA for the CDR3: TGTGCCAGCAGCCAAGGCAGGCTTAATGAAGCTTTCTTT. Protein product: CASSQGRLNEAFF.

The chain has TRBV11-3 and TRBJ2-3; 9 positions agree with TRBD2. The J segment lost 3 bases and the V segment lost 0 bases, leaving 7 bases of the junction unmatched. Germline values: CDR1 SGHNT, CDR2 YENEEA. The CDR3 consists of 17 residues. The CDR3 DNA reads as TGTGCCAGCAGCTTAGAGGGTCCTAGCGGGGAAACAGATACGCAGTATTTT. Amino acids: CASSLEGPSGETDTQYF.

V is TRBV10-2 and J is TRBJ1-4; no reliable D call. V lost 7 bases to trimming and J lost 6 bases, with 12 bases between them. Germline loops: CDR1 WSHSY, CDR2 SAAADI. CDR3 size: 13 residues. CDR3 DNA sequence: TGCGCCAGCAAGGAGACTTCGTATGAAAAACTGTTTTTT. Encoded protein: CASKETSYEKLFF.

This chain uses TRBV5-1 with TRBJ2-2; no firm D call. The CDR3 loop spans 13 amino acids. Germline lookup yields CDR1 SGHRS and CDR2 YFSETQ. V was clipped by 2 bases and J by 3 bases, with 5 bases between them. The CDR3 sequence: CASSFDYTGELFF. CDR3 DNA: TGCGCCAGCAGCTTTGACTACACCGGGGAGCTGTTTTTT.

This clone came up a few times. This rearrangement joins TRBV6-6 to TRBJ1-1; D unresolved. CDR3 length: 12 residues. V lost 6 bases, J lost 2 bases, and 7 bases lay in between. The germline V gene has CDR1 MNHNY and CDR2 SVGAGI (reference sequence). CDR3 in amino acids: CASSVTNTEAFF. CDR3 nucleotide sequence: TGTGCCAGCAGCGTCACAAACACTGAAGCTTTCTTT.

The J gene is TRBJ2-5, the V gene TRBV5-1; D is undetermined. The V end lost 0 bases, the J end lost 1 base, and 10 bases lay between the germline ends. CDR1 is SGHRS and CDR2 is YFSETQ in the germline V gene. The CDR3 extends over 15 amino acids. The DNA for the CDR3 is TGCGCCAGCAGCTTGGCACAAAACCGCCAAGAGACCCAGTACTTC. Translated: CASSLAQNRQETQYF. Filled out from reference TRBV5-1 and TRBJ2-5, the complete variable domain reads KAGVTQTPRYLIKTRGQQVTLSCSPISGHRSVSWYQQTPGQGLQFLFEYFSETQRNKGNFPGRFSGRQFSNSRSEMNVSTLELGDSALYLCASSLAQNRQETQYFGPGTRLLVL.

The J gene is TRBJ2-7, the V gene TRBV7-8; 9 nucleotides align to TRBD1. V lost 5 bases, J lost 1 base, and 6 bases stayed unmatched. Per germline, CDR1 SGHVS and CDR2 FQNEAQ. CDR3 length equals 15 residues. The chain's CDR3 is CASSPRDRESYEQYF. In DNA form, the CDR3 reads TGTGCCAGCAGCCCCCGGGACAGGGAGTCCTACGAGCAGTACTTC.

The rearrangement joins TRBV19 to TRBJ1-2, with 8 bases fitting TRBD1. After removal of 1 base from V and 2 bases from J, the junction contained 3 bases not matched to a gene. Germline CDR1 is LNHDA and CDR2 is SQIVND (reference sequence). This CDR3 is 15 amino acids long. This CDR3 reads CASSIGQGANYGYTF. The CDR3 nucleotides read TGTGCCAGTAGTATAGGGCAGGGGGCGAACTATGGCTACACCTTC.

V usage is TRBV19 and J usage is TRBJ2-3, with 9 nucleotides matching TRBD1. Losses at the gene ends were 7 bases for V and 0 bases for J; bases not matched to a gene: 8. CDR3 length equals 16 residues. CDR1 is LNHDA and CDR2 is SQIVND in the germline V gene (reference sequence). In DNA, the CDR3 is TGTGCCAGTACCCGGGGACAGGGCCAAAGCACAGATACGCAGTATTTT. This gives the protein CASTRGQGQSTDTQYF.

This sequence joins TRBV4-2 and TRBJ2-5, with D possibly matching TRBD1 (6 bases). The V end lost 0 bases, the J end lost 5 bases, and 7 bases lay between the germline ends. The CDR3 consists of 13 residues. The germline V gene encodes CDR1 LGHNA and CDR2 YNFKEQ. In DNA form, the CDR3 reads TGTGCCAGCAGCCAAGACAGGGGCGAGACCCAGTACTTC. It encodes CASSQDRGETQYF.

The chain is built from TRBV7-9 and TRBJ1-2; D possibly corresponds to TRBD1 (6 bases). CDR3 length: 14 residues. Germline V gene sequence: CDR1 SEHNR, CDR2 FQNEAQ (reference sequence). V dropped 5 bases and J dropped 7 bases, with 17 bases sitting between them. This chain's CDR3 is CASSQTTGNRGYTF. The CDR3, as DNA: TGTGCCAGCAGCCAAACAACAGGGAATCGTGGCTACACCTTC.

V gene TRBV4-1 combines with J gene TRBJ1-4; possibly TRBD1 for D (5 bases). With 1 base removed from V and 5 bases from J, the gap between germline ends came to 14 bases. The germline V gene encodes CDR1 MGHRA and CDR2 YSYEKL. The CDR3 contains 16 residues. For the CDR3, the DNA is TGCGCCAGCAGCCAAGCCCCTCAGGGCGGCAATGAAAAACTGTTTTTT. It codes for CASSQAPQGGNEKLFF.

The chain carries TRBV11-2 and TRBJ2-1, with 9 bases identical to TRBD2. Germline lookup yields CDR1 SGHAT and CDR2 FQNNGV. J was trimmed by 6 bases and V by 1 base; bases with no gene match: 1. The CDR3 spans 14 residues. CDR3 loop: CASSLGLAVNEQFF. CDR3 nucleotide sequence: TGTGCCAGCAGCTTAGGACTAGCGGTCAATGAGCAGTTCTTC. The full variable domain, rest sourced from reference TRBV11-2 and TRBJ2-1, is EAGVAQSPRYKIIEKRQSVAFWCNPISGHATLYWYQQILGQGPKLLIQFQNNGVVDDSQLPKDRFSAERLKGVDSTLKIQPAKLEDSAVYLCASSLGLAVNEQFFGPGTRLTVL.

The chain recombines TRBV15 with TRBJ2-7; 8 bases align to TRBD2. The CDR3 extends over 15 amino acids. V gave up 1 base and J gave up 6 bases; unmatched junction bases: 8. Looked up from germline, CDR1 is LNHNV and CDR2 is YYDKDF (reference sequence). The CDR3 loop reads CATSRVELADSEQYF. The CDR3 nucleotides are TGTGCCACCAGCAGAGTAGAACTAGCGGACTCCGAGCAGTACTTC.

The chain employs TRBV10-3 and TRBJ2-1; weak D call: TRBD2 (6 bases). V was clipped by 6 bases and J by 10 bases, with 13 bases between them. This CDR3 is built from 12 residues. Germline assignment: CDR1 ENHRY and CDR2 SYGVKD. Here the CDR3 DNA reads TGTGCCATCAGCGATACTCTAGCGGAGCAGTTCTTC. The encoded protein is CAISDTLAEQFF.

The gene calls are TRBV7-8 and TRBJ1-5, with D tentatively TRBD1 (5 bases). Trimming left V 5 bases short and J 7 bases short, with 18 bases between. CDR1 SGHVS and CDR2 FQNEAQ come from the germline V gene. This CDR3 is built from 15 residues. The CDR3 DNA reads as TGTGCCAGCAGCCTTTTTGGACAAATGAACCAGCCCCAGCATTTT. Amino acids: CASSLFGQMNQPQHF.

The rearrangement links TRBV6-5 to TRBJ1-1, with D maybe TRBD1 (5 bases). CDR1 MNHEY and CDR2 SVGAGI come from the germline V gene. This CDR3 has 15 amino acids. The ends were cut back, 0 bases at V and 1 base at J, with 9 bases in the middle. CDR3 loop: CASSYSDRENTEAFF. CDR3 nucleotides: TGTGCCAGCAGTTACTCCGACAGAGAGAACACTGAAGCTTTCTTT.

The chain carries TRBV6-5 and TRBJ2-7; a weak D match, TRBD1 (5 bases). Trimming took off 4 bases at V and 4 bases at J, with 14 bases between the two ends. The CDR3 sequence is 14 residues long. Germline loops: CDR1 MNHEY, CDR2 SVGAGI. The CDR3 loop is CASSLDTTQYEQYF. CDR3 nucleotide sequence: TGTGCCAGCAGTTTGGACACTACTCAATACGAGCAGTACTTC.

The J gene is TRBJ1-1, the V gene TRBV19, with D uncertain. The CDR3 length is 16 residues. Trimming cost V 5 bases and J 11 bases, with 27 bases left between them. From germline, CDR1 is LNHDA and CDR2 SQIVND (reference sequence). The CDR3 sequence is CASSPVEGGPRRLAFF. The CDR3 DNA sequence: TGTGCCAGTAGTCCCGTCGAGGGAGGCCCTAGAAGATTGGCTTTCTTT.

This clone was recorded once. This chain joins TRBV5-5 and TRBJ1-1; the match to TRBD1 covers 10 bases. This CDR3 spans 15 amino acids. V shed 4 bases, J shed 5 bases, and the junction held 8 bases outside the gene matches. Germline V gene data show CDR1 as SGHKS and CDR2 as YYEKEE (reference sequence). The CDR3 DNA is TGTGCCAGCAGCCAGGCCCCGGGACAGGGGACTGAAGCTTTCTTT. Translating it yields CASSQAPGQGTEAFF.

This chain links TRBV4-2 with TRBJ2-3; the D gene is possibly TRBD2 (5 bases). The CDR3 sequence is 16 residues long. CDR1 and CDR2 from the germline V gene are LGHNA and YNFKEQ. The germline V and J ends were trimmed by 3 bases and 6 bases, with 19 bases remaining between them. CDR3 protein: CASSQTNLANGDTQYF. In nucleotides, the CDR3 is TGTGCCAGCAGCCAGACTAACCTAGCTAATGGGGATACGCAGTATTTT.

The genes are TRBV5-1 and TRBJ2-5; 9 nucleotides line up with TRBD2. The CDR3 spans 18 residues. J gave up 5 bases and V 0 bases, and 14 bases lay outside the gene matches. Germline V gene lookup returns CDR1 SGHRS and CDR2 YFSETQ. The CDR3 DNA is TGCGCCAGCAGCTTGGCTCTAGCGGGAAAACAAAGAAGGGAGACCCAGTACTTC. As protein: CASSLALAGKQRRETQYF.

V usage is TRBV9 and J usage is TRBJ2-1, with unresolved D. In germline, CDR1 is SGDLS, CDR2 YYNGEE. Between the trimmed V and J ends, which lost 3 bases and 0 bases, there was a span of 7 bases. CDR3 length: 14 amino acids. The CDR3 DNA reads as TGTGCCAGCAGCGGGCAGGACTCCTACAATGAGCAGTTCTTC. This gives the protein CASSGQDSYNEQFF.

V usage is TRBV7-9 and J usage is TRBJ2-1; the match to TRBD2 covers 12 bases. Germline V lookup: CDR1 SEHNR, CDR2 FQNEAQ (reference sequence). Trimming at V came to 4 bases and at J to 7 bases, leaving 11 bases not matched to a gene. The CDR3 length is 17 residues. The CDR3 sequence: CASSSSLAGGPENEQFF. The CDR3 DNA is TGTGCCAGCAGCTCTTCCCTAGCGGGAGGGCCAGAGAATGAGCAGTTCTTC.

This chain links TRBV19 with TRBJ2-1; 8 positions match TRBD2. The germline V gene encodes CDR1 LNHDA and CDR2 SQIVND (reference sequence). The CDR3 has 17 residues. The J segment lost 8 bases and the V segment lost 4 bases, leaving 16 bases of the junction unmatched. This CDR3 is CASSRVLAGPSGDEQFF. The CDR3, as DNA: TGTGCCAGTAGTAGGGTGCTAGCGGGCCCTTCGGGCGATGAGCAGTTCTTC.

V gene TRBV27 combines with J gene TRBJ2-1; maybe TRBD2 (6 bases). V gave up 10 bases and J gave up 2 bases, with 18 bases separating them. Germline CDR1 reads MNHEY; CDR2 reads SMNVEV (reference sequence). This CDR3 comprises 15 residues. In DNA, the CDR3 is TGTGCCACCCTGGACTACCAAAAAGCCTACAATGAGCAGTTCTTC. Translated: CATLDYQKAYNEQFF.

This chain joins TRBV6-5 and TRBJ1-6; 7 bases agree with TRBD1. V lost 8 bases, J lost 10 bases, and 11 bases stayed unmatched. This CDR3 region has 14 residues. Germline CDR1 reads MNHEY; CDR2 reads SVGAGI. The CDR3 DNA sequence: TGTGCCAGCTCCTCAAGACAGGGAAACTCACCCCTCCACTTT. Encoded protein: CASSSRQGNSPLHF.

This chain connects TRBV6-1 to TRBJ1-2; possibly TRBD1 for D (6 bases). CDR1 and CDR2 (germline): MNHNS, SASEGT. The ends were cut back, 3 bases at V and 4 bases at J, with 12 bases in the middle. CDR3 length equals 14 residues. In nucleotides, the CDR3 is TGTGCCAGCAGTGAGGTCAGGGGAAGCTATGGCTACACCTTC. Its protein product is CASSEVRGSYGYTF.

This sequence joins TRBV6-5 and TRBJ2-7; possibly TRBD1 for D (6 bases). Germline assignment: CDR1 MNHEY and CDR2 SVGAGI. The ends were cut back, 6 bases at V and 1 base at J, with 13 bases in the middle. This CDR3 region has 14 residues. CDR3 protein: CASSLGTLSYEQYF. As DNA, the CDR3 is TGTGCCAGCAGCCTCGGGACACTTTCCTACGAGCAGTACTTC.

V gene TRBV4-3 combines with J gene TRBJ1-2; D is ambiguous. CDR1 and CDR2 (germline): LGHNA, YSLEER. Trimming left V 1 base short and J 5 bases short, with 14 bases between. CDR3 size: 15 residues. The CDR3, as DNA: TGCGCCAGCAGCCAAGGCCCAGCCTTGGAGTATGGCTACACCTTC. This translates into CASSQGPALEYGYTF.